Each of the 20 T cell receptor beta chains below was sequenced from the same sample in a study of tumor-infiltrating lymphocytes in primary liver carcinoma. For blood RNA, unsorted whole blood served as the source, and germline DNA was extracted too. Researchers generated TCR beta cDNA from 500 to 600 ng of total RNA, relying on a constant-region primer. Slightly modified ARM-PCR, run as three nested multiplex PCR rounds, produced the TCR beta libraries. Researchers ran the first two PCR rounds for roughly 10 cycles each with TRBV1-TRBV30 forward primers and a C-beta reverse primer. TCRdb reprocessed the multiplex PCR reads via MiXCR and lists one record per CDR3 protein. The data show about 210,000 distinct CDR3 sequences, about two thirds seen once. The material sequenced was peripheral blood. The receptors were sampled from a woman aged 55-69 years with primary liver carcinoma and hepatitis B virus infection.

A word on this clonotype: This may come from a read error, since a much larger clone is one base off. In nucleotides, the CDR3 is TGCAGCGTTGTGGAGAGGGACACTGAAGCTTTCTTT. Its translation is CSVVERDTEAFF. The chain links TRBV29-1 to TRBJ1-1, with D hard to call. The ends were cut back, 4 bases at V and 3 bases at J, with 9 bases in the middle. Germline V gene data show CDR1 as SQVTM and CDR2 as ANQGSEA. There are 12 residues in the CDR3.

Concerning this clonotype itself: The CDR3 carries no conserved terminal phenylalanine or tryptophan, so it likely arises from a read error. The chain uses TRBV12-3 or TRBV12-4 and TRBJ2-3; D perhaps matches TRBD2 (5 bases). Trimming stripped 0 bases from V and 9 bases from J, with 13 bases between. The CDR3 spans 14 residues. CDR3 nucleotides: TGTGCCAGCAGTTTAGCGAGGAGGTTGAAGACGCAGTATTAT. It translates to CASSLARRLKTQYY.

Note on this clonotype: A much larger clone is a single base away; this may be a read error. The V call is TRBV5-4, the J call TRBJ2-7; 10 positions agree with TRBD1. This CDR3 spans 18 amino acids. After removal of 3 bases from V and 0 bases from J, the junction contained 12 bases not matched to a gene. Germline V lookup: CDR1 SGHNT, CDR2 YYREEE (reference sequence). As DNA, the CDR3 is TGTGCCAGCAGCTCCGGCTGGGACAGGGGCCTTAGCTCCTACGAGCAGTACTTC. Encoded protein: CASSSGWDRGLSSYEQYF.

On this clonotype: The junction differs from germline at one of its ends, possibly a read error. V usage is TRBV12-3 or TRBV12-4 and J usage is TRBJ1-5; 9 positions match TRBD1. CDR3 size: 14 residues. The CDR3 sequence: CASSPGQGNQPEHF. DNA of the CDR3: TGTGCCAGCAGTCCGGGACAGGGAAATCAGCCCGAGCATTTT.

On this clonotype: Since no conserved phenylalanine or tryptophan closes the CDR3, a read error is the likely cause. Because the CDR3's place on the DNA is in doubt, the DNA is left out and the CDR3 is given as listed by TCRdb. The CDR3 sequence: CSVARETQYL. The chain recombines TRBV29-1 with TRBJ2-5. Germline lookup yields CDR1 SQVTM and CDR2 ANQGSEA. The CDR3 adds up to 10 amino acids, both ends counted.

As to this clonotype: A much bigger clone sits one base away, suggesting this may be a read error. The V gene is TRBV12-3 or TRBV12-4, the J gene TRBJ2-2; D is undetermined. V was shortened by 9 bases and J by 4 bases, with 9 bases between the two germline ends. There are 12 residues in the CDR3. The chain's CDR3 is CARSKGTGELFF. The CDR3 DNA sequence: TGTGCCAGGAGTAAGGGCACCGGGGAGCTGTTTTTT.

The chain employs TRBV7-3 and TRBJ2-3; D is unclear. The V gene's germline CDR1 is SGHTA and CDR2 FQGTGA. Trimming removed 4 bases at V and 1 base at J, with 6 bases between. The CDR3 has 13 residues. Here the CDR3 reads CASSSTGTDTQYF. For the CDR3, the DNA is TGTGCCAGCAGCTCCACAGGCACAGATACGCAGTATTTT.

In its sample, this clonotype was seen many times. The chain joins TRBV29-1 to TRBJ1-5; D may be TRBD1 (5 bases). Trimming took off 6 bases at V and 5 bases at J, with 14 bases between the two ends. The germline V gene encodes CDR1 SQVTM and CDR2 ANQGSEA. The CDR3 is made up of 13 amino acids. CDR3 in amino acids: CSVGQRRDQPQHF. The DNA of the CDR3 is TGCAGCGTGGGTCAGCGCAGGGATCAGCCCCAGCATTTT.

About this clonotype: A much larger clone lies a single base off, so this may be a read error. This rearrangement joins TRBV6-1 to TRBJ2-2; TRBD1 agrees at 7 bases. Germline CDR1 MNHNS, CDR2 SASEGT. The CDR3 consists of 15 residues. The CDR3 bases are TGTGTCAGCAGTGAAGCTGGGACAGCCACCGGGGAGCTGTTTTTT. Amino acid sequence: CVSSEAGTATGELFF.

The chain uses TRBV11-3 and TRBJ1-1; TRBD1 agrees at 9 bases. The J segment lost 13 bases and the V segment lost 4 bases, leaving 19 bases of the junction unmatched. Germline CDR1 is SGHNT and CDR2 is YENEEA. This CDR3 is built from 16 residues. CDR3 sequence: CASSSFNTGGRTKVFF. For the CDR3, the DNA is TGTGCCAGCAGCTCATTTAATACAGGGGGCAGGACTAAAGTTTTCTTT.

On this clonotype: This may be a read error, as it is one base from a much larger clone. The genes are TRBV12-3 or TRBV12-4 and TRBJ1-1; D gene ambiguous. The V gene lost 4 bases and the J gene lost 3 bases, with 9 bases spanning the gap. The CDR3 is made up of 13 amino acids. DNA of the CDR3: TGTGCCAGCAGTTCAATTGCGGACACTGAAGCTTTCTTT. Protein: CASSSIADTEAFF.

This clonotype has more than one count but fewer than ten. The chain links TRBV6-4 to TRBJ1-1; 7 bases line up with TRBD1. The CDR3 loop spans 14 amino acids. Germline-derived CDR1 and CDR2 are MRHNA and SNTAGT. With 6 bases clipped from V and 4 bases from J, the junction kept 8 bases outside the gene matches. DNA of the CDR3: TGTGCCAGCAGAACAGACAGGGTAAGCACTGAAGCTTTCTTT. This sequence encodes CASRTDRVSTEAFF.

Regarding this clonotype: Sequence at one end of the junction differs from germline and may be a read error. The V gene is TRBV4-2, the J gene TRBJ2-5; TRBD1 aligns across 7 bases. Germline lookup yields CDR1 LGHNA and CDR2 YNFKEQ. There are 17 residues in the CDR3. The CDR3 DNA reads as TGTGCCAACAGCCAAGGCCAGGGGGTCACCTTACAAGAGACCCAGTACTTC. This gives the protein CANSQGQGVTLQETQYF.

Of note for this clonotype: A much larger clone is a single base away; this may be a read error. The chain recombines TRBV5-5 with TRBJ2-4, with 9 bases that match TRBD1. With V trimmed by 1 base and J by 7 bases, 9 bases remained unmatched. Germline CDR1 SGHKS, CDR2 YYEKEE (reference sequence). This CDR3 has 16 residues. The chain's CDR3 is CASSLRSDGQGNIQYF. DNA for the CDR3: TGTGCCAGCAGCTTGCGGAGTGATGGACAGGGGAACATTCAGTACTTC.

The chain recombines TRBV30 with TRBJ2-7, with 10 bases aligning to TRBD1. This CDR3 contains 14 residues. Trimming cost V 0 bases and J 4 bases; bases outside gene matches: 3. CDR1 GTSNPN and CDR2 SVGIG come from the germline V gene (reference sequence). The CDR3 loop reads CAWSVGTGAYEQYF. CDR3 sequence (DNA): TGTGCCTGGAGTGTGGGGACAGGGGCTTACGAGCAGTACTTC. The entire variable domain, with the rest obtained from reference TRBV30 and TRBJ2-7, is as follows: SQTIHQWPATLVQPVGSPLSLECTVEGTSNPNLYWYRQAAGRGLQLLFYSVGIGQISSEVPQNLSASRPQDRQFILSSKKLLLSDSGFYLCAWSVGTGAYEQYFGPGTRLTVT.

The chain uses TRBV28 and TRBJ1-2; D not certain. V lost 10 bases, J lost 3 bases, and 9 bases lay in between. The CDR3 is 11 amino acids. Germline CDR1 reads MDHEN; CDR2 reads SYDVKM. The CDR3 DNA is TGTGCCACCGCCATCTACTATGGCTACACCTTC. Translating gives CATAIYYGYTF.

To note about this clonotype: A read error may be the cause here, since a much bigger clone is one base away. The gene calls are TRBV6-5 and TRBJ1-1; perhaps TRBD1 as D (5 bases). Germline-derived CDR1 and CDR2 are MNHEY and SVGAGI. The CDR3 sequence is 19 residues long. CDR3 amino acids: CASSHSIRTGRTKNTEAFF. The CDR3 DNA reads TGTGCCAGCAGTCACTCAATAAGAACCGGACGGACAAAGAACACTGAAGCTTTCTTT.

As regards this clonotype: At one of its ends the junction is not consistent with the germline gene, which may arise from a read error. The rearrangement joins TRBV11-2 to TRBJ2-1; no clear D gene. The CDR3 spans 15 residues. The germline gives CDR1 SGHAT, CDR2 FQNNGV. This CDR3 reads CASSLERLGDNEQSF. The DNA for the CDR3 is TGTGCCAGCAGCTTAGAACGCTTGGGCGACAATGAGCAGTCCTTC.

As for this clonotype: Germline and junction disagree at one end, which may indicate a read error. The CDR3 loop is CVSSFVEWGGRDYSPLHF. DNA for the CDR3: TGTGTCAGCAGCTTTGTTGAATGGGGCGGAAGAGATTATTCACCCCTCCACTTT. This chain links TRBV11-2 with TRBJ1-6; tentatively, D is TRBD1 (5 bases). Germline V CDR1 and CDR2: SGHAT, FQNNGV. The CDR3 extends over 18 amino acids. The entire variable domain, with the rest obtained from reference TRBV11-2 and TRBJ1-6, is as follows: EAGVAQSPRYKIIEKRQSVAFWCNPISGHATLYWYQQILGQGPKLLIQFQNNGVVDDSQLPKDRFSAERLKGVDSTLKIQPAKLEDSAVYLCVSSFVEWGGRDYSPLHFGNGTRLTVT.

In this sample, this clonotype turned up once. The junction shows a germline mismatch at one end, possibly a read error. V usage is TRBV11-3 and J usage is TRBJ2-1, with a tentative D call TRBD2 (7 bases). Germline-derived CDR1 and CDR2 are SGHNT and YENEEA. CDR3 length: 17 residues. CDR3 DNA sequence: TGTGCCAGCAGCTCATCGTTCGGGGGAGGGGGTTACAATGAGAAGTTCTTC. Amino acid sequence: CASSSSFGGGGYNEKFF.